The clone carrying this T cell receptor beta chain appeared a single time. This entry comes from a study of blood T cell repertoires in COVID-19. At the level of the study: There were acute and convalescent COVID-19 samples, and they came from the United States, Italy and Spain. In each case, the material was cDNA or gDNA derived from T cells, B-cell-depleted T cells, or PBMCs.

During active infection, Seattle patients enrolled and were then monitored through disease. Methods used by the authors: Counts of nucleated cells, estimated from reference gene primer amplification, were obtained. Clones were read by immunoSEQ multiplex PCR, and TCRdb kept only the in-frame ones, dropping some. V and J calls and clone size are given by that table; D and trimming were obtained from the DNA. This table has about 89,000 clones, 78% appearing once. CDR1 is MNHEY, CDR2 SVGEGT, per germline. The ends lost 6 bases at V and 0 bases at J; junction bases unmatched: 6. The CDR3 has 17 residues.

Sequencing was done on a sample of peripheral blood. The source is a man aged 65 to 79 with COVID-19, enrolled during active disease. This chain uses TRBV6-2 or TRBV6-3 with TRBJ1-6; 9 positions agree with TRBD1. CDR3 sequence: CASSPDRGSSYNSPLHF. CDR3 sequence (DNA): TGTGCCAGCAGCCCCGACAGGGGGTCCTCCTATAATTCACCCCTCCACTTT.